The source of this T cell receptor (beta chain) is a study of blood T cell repertoires in COVID-19. Study-level background: Samples representing acute and convalescent COVID-19 were sourced from the United States, Italy and Spain. In each case, the material was cDNA or gDNA derived from T cells, B-cell-depleted T cells, or PBMCs.

With respect to this clone: This is likely a read error, given that the CDR3 carries no conserved phenylalanine or tryptophan at its end.

Per the original data handling: Reference gene primer amplification gave nucleated cell count estimates. Clones were read by immunoSEQ multiplex PCR, and TCRdb kept only the in-frame ones, dropping some. D and trimming come from the DNA, and the V and J calls and clone size come from that table. The sample has 65,000 to 90,000 clones, roughly 82% seen once; the top ten hold around 7.8%. The TCR was taken from a man aged 50-59 years with active COVID-19. The sequenced material came from peripheral blood.

In DNA, the CDR3 is TGCAAGGCCTGCCAGCGGCTCACAGATACGCAGTATCTT. Encoded protein: CKACQRLTDTQYL. The chain uses TRBV29-1 and TRBJ2-3; D possibly corresponds to TRBD2 (5 bases). The CDR3 consists of 13 residues. Germline V gene sequence: CDR1 SQVTM, CDR2 ANQGSEA.